The 23 T cell receptor beta chains given below trace back to one sample, sequenced in a study of T-cell reconstitution after alpha-beta-depleted transplantation in children. A library of TCRbeta sequences, prepared with unique molecular identifiers, was generated. TCRdb recomputed calls from the PCR reads with MiXCR, one row per CDR3 protein. The table has about 340,000 distinct CDR3 sequences, 13% seen once. Sequenced material: PBMCs, taken from the stem cell graft. These receptors were taken from a human donor who donated a stem cell graft to a child with Fanconi anemia.

This clonotype was observed a handful of times. The rearrangement links TRBV5-1 to TRBJ1-2; a possible D gene is TRBD1 (6 bases). The CDR3 has 16 residues. The germline CDR1 and CDR2 sequences are SGHRS and YFSETQ. V was clipped by 1 base and J by 2 bases, with 15 bases between them. CDR3 in DNA: TGCGCCAGCAGCTTGCTTCCGGAGACAGGCAACTATGGCTACACCTTC. Encoded protein: CASSLLPETGNYGYTF.

This clonotype came up a few times. The chain recombines TRBV12-3 or TRBV12-4 with TRBJ2-2; D is ambiguous. V lost 3 bases to trimming and J lost 7 bases, with 6 bases between them. The length of the CDR3 is 12 residues. The CDR3 DNA is TGTGCCAGCAGTTTTGTTGTCGGGGAGCTGTTTTTT. It codes for CASSFVVGELFF.

This clonotype was seen many times. This chain joins TRBV27 and TRBJ2-7; 10 bases line up with TRBD2. This CDR3 region has 14 residues. V was pared by 2 bases and J by 3 bases, with 1 base of the junction left unmatched. Germline CDR1 MNHEY, CDR2 SMNVEV (reference sequence). The chain's CDR3 is CASSLGTSVYEQYF. CDR3 bases: TGTGCCAGCAGTTTAGGGACTAGCGTCTACGAGCAGTACTTC.

This clonotype was detected a few times. V usage is TRBV9 and J usage is TRBJ2-3, with D perhaps matching TRBD2 (6 bases). This CDR3 is 14 amino acids long. Germline V lookup: CDR1 SGDLS, CDR2 YYNGEE. Trimming took off 3 bases at V and 3 bases at J, with 11 bases between the two ends. CDR3: CASSATSRTDTQYF. The CDR3 DNA is TGTGCCAGCAGCGCGACTAGTCGAACAGATACGCAGTATTTT.

This chain links TRBV9 with TRBJ2-5, with D perhaps matching TRBD1 or TRBD2 (5 bases each). This CDR3 has 14 amino acids. Looked up from germline, CDR1 is SGDLS and CDR2 is YYNGEE. Deletions cut 2 bases from V and 5 bases from J, with 13 bases between. Here the CDR3 reads CASSVGPGPETQYF. CDR3 DNA sequence: TGTGCCAGCAGCGTGGGACCCGGCCCCGAGACCCAGTACTTC.

The table lists this clonotype with a few counts. This chain joins TRBV12-3 or TRBV12-4 and TRBJ2-3; TRBD1 matches at 7 bases. V lost 2 bases to trimming and J lost 5 bases; unmatched junction nucleotides: 7. There are 15 residues in the CDR3. CDR3 in amino acids: CASSLRSGGGDTQYF. CDR3 in DNA: TGTGCCAGCAGTTTAAGGTCAGGGGGTGGAGATACGCAGTATTTT.

This clonotype was counted many times. This chain links TRBV12-3 or TRBV12-4 with TRBJ2-2; tentatively, D is TRBD1 or TRBD2 (5 bases each). The length of the CDR3 is 14 residues. The V end was cut by 6 bases, the J end by 3 bases, with 11 bases between. The DNA for the CDR3 is TGTGCCAGCAGCCTCGGGACCGACACCGGGGAGCTGTTTTTT. Translating it yields CASSLGTDTGELFF.

This clonotype was observed once. The chain is built from TRBV28 and TRBJ1-6; a possible D gene is TRBD1 (5 bases). Trimming left V 7 bases short and J 10 bases short, with 14 bases between. There are 13 residues in the CDR3. Germline V CDR1 and CDR2: MDHEN, SYDVKM. CDR3 DNA: TGTGCCAGCAAAGACAGTGGACCCTCACCCCTCCACTTT. Its translation is CASKDSGPSPLHF.

The J gene is TRBJ1-1, the V gene TRBV9; a possible D gene is TRBD1 (5 bases). V lost 0 bases to trimming and J lost 7 bases, with 13 bases between them. CDR1 and CDR2 from the germline V gene are SGDLS and YYNGEE. CDR3 length equals 14 residues. Here the CDR3 reads CASSVGQPQVEAFF. In nucleotides, the CDR3 is TGTGCCAGCAGCGTAGGACAGCCTCAAGTTGAAGCTTTCTTT. Based on the CDR3 plus reference TRBV9 and TRBJ1-1, the full variable domain is DSGVTQTPKHLITATGQRVTLRCSPRSGDLSVYWYQQSLDQGLQFLIQYYNGEERAKGNILERFSAQQFPDLHSELNLSSLELGDSALYFCASSVGQPQVEAFFGQGTRLTVV.

The rearrangement links TRBV5-5 to TRBJ1-5; D is unresolved. Germline CDR1 SGHKS, CDR2 YYEKEE (reference sequence). Trimming stripped 4 bases from V and 5 bases from J, with 13 bases between. CDR3 length: 14 amino acids. The CDR3 nucleotides read TGTGCCAGCAGCGGGTGGGTGTCGGATCAGCCCCAGCATTTT. Protein sequence: CASSGWVSDQPQHF.

This clonotype was detected a few times. This CDR3 reads CASSPTGLAAYEQYF. The CDR3 DNA follows: TGCGCCAGCAGCCCAACGGGACTAGCGGCCTACGAGCAGTACTTC. The gene calls are TRBV4-1 and TRBJ2-7, with 11 bases aligning to TRBD2. The CDR3 runs 15 residues. With 4 bases clipped from V and 2 bases from J, the junction kept 4 bases outside the gene matches. The germline V gene encodes CDR1 MGHRA and CDR2 YSYEKL.

This clonotype was picked up many times. V and J are TRBV12-3 or TRBV12-4 and TRBJ2-3; perhaps TRBD1 as D (5 bases). This CDR3 comprises 15 residues. V was clipped by 3 bases and J by 7 bases, with 17 bases between them. The CDR3 nucleotides read TGTGCCAGCAGTTTGGGTGGCAGGGCCGTGTATACGCAGTATTTT. It yields the protein CASSLGGRAVYTQYF.

Ten or more counts support this clonotype. The V call is TRBV5-1, the J call TRBJ2-1; TRBD1 matches 7 bases. V was clipped by 5 bases and J by 3 bases; unmatched bases: 14. Germline CDR1 is SGHRS and CDR2 is YFSETQ. The CDR3 is 17 amino acids. The DNA for the CDR3 is TGCGCCAGCAGTTTTTTCCTAACGACAGGGTTCTACAATGAGCAGTTCTTC. It specifies CASSFFLTTGFYNEQFF.

V usage is TRBV7-6 and J usage is TRBJ2-1, with TRBD2 as a possible D gene (7 bases). CDR3 length equals 14 residues. V was cut by 4 bases and J by 6 bases, with 13 bases left in between. From germline, CDR1 is SGHVS and CDR2 FNYEAQ. The DNA of the CDR3 is TGTGCCAGCAGCTCGCGCGGGGGCTCCAATGAGCAGTTCTTC. Encoded protein: CASSSRGGSNEQFF.

The chain uses TRBV27 and TRBJ1-2; D gene ambiguous. Germline CDR1 is MNHEY and CDR2 is SMNVEV (reference sequence). The CDR3 is made up of 11 amino acids. The V gene lost 4 bases and the J gene lost 10 bases, with 10 bases spanning the gap. CDR3 region: CASSSGETYTF. CDR3 nucleotide sequence: TGTGCCAGCAGTTCTGGTGAGACCTACACCTTC.

This clonotype showed up many times. The rearrangement links TRBV7-2 to TRBJ2-2, with unresolved D. The V end lost 0 bases, the J end lost 6 bases, and 11 bases lay between the germline ends. CDR3 length equals 15 residues. The V gene's germline CDR1 is SGHTA and CDR2 FQGNSA. The DNA for the CDR3 is TGTGCCAGCAGCTTAGCCGGACCCCGGGCCGGGGAGCTGTTTTTT. This gives the protein CASSLAGPRAGELFF.

This clonotype was seen many times. This chain links TRBV7-9 with TRBJ2-5; D gene uncertain. The CDR3 extends over 15 amino acids. V was shortened by 2 bases and J by 5 bases, with 15 bases between the two germline ends. CDR1 is SEHNR and CDR2 is FQNEAQ in the germline V gene (reference sequence). This CDR3 reads CASSLMDRRYETQYF. The CDR3 region has the DNA TGTGCCAGCAGCTTAATGGATAGGCGTTACGAGACCCAGTACTTC.

This clonotype has more than one count but fewer than ten. With a much larger clone just one base away, this may be a read error. The chain employs TRBV20-1 and TRBJ1-2, with TRBD1 as a possible D gene (6 bases). CDR3 length: 12 amino acids. Germline assignment: CDR1 DFQATT and CDR2 SNEGSKA (reference sequence). Trimming took off 4 bases at V and 2 bases at J, with 8 bases between the two ends. The CDR3 coding sequence is TGCAGTGCTAATACAGGGAACTATGGCTACACCTTC. Amino acids: CSANTGNYGYTF.

This clonotype has a handful of counts. The chain combines TRBV7-2 with TRBJ2-3, with unresolved D. V was shortened by 6 bases and J by 3 bases, with 10 bases between the two germline ends. Germline V gene sequence: CDR1 SGHTA, CDR2 FQGNSA. The CDR3 totals 13 residues. The chain's CDR3 is CASSQEITDTQYF. For the CDR3, the DNA is TGTGCCAGCAGTCAGGAGATTACAGATACGCAGTATTTT.

The chain carries TRBV28 and TRBJ1-1; no clear D gene. CDR1 and CDR2 from the germline V gene are MDHEN and SYDVKM. V lost 5 bases and J lost 3, with 13 bases in between. CDR3 length: 14 residues. CDR3 sequence reads: CASSPADGYTEAFF. The DNA for the CDR3 is TGTGCCAGCAGTCCGGCGGACGGATACACTGAAGCTTTCTTT.

V and J are TRBV9 and TRBJ2-3, with TRBD1 matching over 11 bases. The CDR3 consists of 14 residues. The V gene end was trimmed by 2 bases and the J gene end by 7 bases; junction bases not matched to a gene: 3. Germline-derived CDR1 and CDR2 are SGDLS and YYNGEE. As DNA, the CDR3 is TGTGCCAGCAGCGTCCGGACAGGGGGCTATACGCAGTATTTT. Translated: CASSVRTGGYTQYF.

This chain uses TRBV6-5 with TRBJ2-2; D may be TRBD2 (6 bases). Germline CDR1 MNHEY, CDR2 SVGAGI. This CDR3 has 16 residues. V was pared by 4 bases and J by 4 bases, with 16 bases between. The CDR3 bases are TGTGCCAGCAGTTTCTATGGGGGGACGGGCACCGGGGAGCTGTTTTTT. Its protein product is CASSFYGGTGTGELFF.

This clonotype has a count of ten or more. V gene TRBV20-1 combines with J gene TRBJ1-1; TRBD1 is a possible D gene (6 bases). This CDR3 is built from 17 residues. Germline V lookup: CDR1 DFQATT, CDR2 SNEGSKA (reference sequence). V was cut by 0 bases and J by 0 bases, with 17 bases left in between. The DNA of the CDR3 is TGCAGTGCTAGAGATAGTAGCAGGGGAAATATGAACACTGAAGCTTTCTTT. Protein: CSARDSSRGNMNTEAFF.